The 19 T cell receptor beta chains below come from one sample, sequenced in a study of shared clonotypes between healthy human individuals. Naive-designated CD8 cells lacked CD45RO, were positively enriched for CCR7, and omitted terminally differentiated effector memory CD45RA+ cells. The assay was immunoSEQ multiplex PCR, and TCRdb's table has in-frame clones only and misses some. The sample gives about 820,000 clones, almost 95% of which show up once; around 24% is in the top ten. Sequencing was performed on naive CD8+ T cells sorted from blood. These receptors originate from a man aged 25-40 years in good health.

V usage is TRBV5-8 and J usage is TRBJ2-7; D unclear. The germline CDR1 and CDR2 sequences are SGHTS and YDEGEE. CDR3 length: 12 residues. Deletions cut 5 bases from V and 4 bases from J, with 10 bases between. The CDR3 coding sequence is TGTGCCAGCAGTCGGGCAACATACGAGCAGTACTTC. It yields the protein CASSRATYEQYF.

CDR3 nucleotides: TGCGCCAGCAGCCGACAGGGAGGATCCTCGGTAGGGGACACCGGGGAGCTGTTTTTT. Translated, it gives CASSRQGGSSVGDTGELFF. The chain employs TRBV4-1 and TRBJ2-2; D may be TRBD1 (7 bases). V dropped 4 bases and J dropped 3 bases, with 24 bases sitting between them. The CDR3 has 19 residues. Germline V CDR1 and CDR2: MGHRA, YSYEKL.

The chain links TRBV7-9 to TRBJ2-1, with 7 bases lining up with TRBD1. V gave up 4 bases and J gave up 4 bases; unmatched junction bases: 10. Germline V gene data show CDR1 as SEHNR and CDR2 as FQNEAQ (reference sequence). The CDR3 is 16 residues long. Here the CDR3 reads CASSSATDRPYNEQFF. The CDR3 DNA sequence: TGTGCCAGCAGCTCGGCCACGGACAGGCCATACAATGAGCAGTTCTTC.

Regarding this clone: Within the sample, other DNA sequences also encode this same CDR3. V and J are TRBV19 and TRBJ2-1; no definite D call. The germline V gene has CDR1 LNHDA and CDR2 SQIVND (reference sequence). Trimming left V 2 bases short and J 7 bases short, with 6 bases between. The CDR3 runs to 12 residues. CDR3: CASSIIGNEQFF. CDR3 nucleotides: TGTGCCAGTAGTATAATCGGTAATGAGCAGTTCTTC.

This chain links TRBV29-1 with TRBJ2-7, with D perhaps given as TRBD1 or TRBD2 (6 bases each). This CDR3 has 18 residues. V lost 1 base to trimming and J lost 0 bases, with 22 bases between them. Germline CDR1 reads SQVTM; CDR2 reads ANQGSEA. The CDR3 sequence is CSVEVIDPEGGFSYEQYF. The CDR3 DNA sequence: TGCAGCGTTGAAGTCATAGACCCAGAGGGGGGTTTCTCCTACGAGCAGTACTTC.

J is TRBJ1-3 and V is TRBV28; D is ambiguous. The CDR3 totals 18 residues. Trimming cost V 4 bases and J 0 bases, with 19 bases left between them. Germline values: CDR1 MDHEN, CDR2 SYDVKM. CDR3 in DNA: TGTGCCAGCAGTTACCCCATACACGGGCGCTACTCTGGAAACACCATATATTTT. Its translation: CASSYPIHGRYSGNTIYF.

The chain links TRBV27 to TRBJ2-7, with 7 bases identical to TRBD1. The V segment lost 5 bases and the J segment 7 bases; nucleotides outside the gene matches: 8. Germline V gene lookup returns CDR1 MNHEY and CDR2 SMNVEV (reference sequence). The CDR3 spans 13 residues. The CDR3 DNA reads as TGTGCCAGCAGTCTCGACAGGGTCAGGGAGCAGTACTTC. Its protein is CASSLDRVREQYF.

The chain joins TRBV12-5 to TRBJ2-3; no firm D call. Trimming left V 1 base short and J 0 bases short, with 5 bases between. The CDR3 consists of 14 residues. CDR1 and CDR2 (germline): LGHNT, FRNRAP. The CDR3 spells CASGLAISTDTQYF. Written as DNA, the CDR3 is TGTGCTAGTGGTTTGGCGATAAGCACAGATACGCAGTATTTT.

This chain connects TRBV4-2 to TRBJ2-3; 8 bases are a match to TRBD2. CDR1 is LGHNA and CDR2 is YNFKEQ in the germline V gene. The length of the CDR3 is 13 residues. With V trimmed by 5 bases and J by 10 bases, 8 bases remained unmatched. CDR3 residues: CASSSIIAGSQYF. DNA for the CDR3: TGTGCCAGCAGCTCGATTATAGCGGGATCGCAGTATTTT.

The chain uses TRBV28 and TRBJ2-7; tentative D call: TRBD1 (7 bases). This CDR3 has 13 amino acids. Germline assignment: CDR1 MDHEN and CDR2 SYDVKM. Trimming took off 8 bases at V and 3 bases at J, with 14 bases between the two ends. CDR3 amino acids: CASAWQGGYEQYF. The DNA of the CDR3 is TGTGCCAGCGCCTGGCAGGGGGGCTACGAGCAGTACTTC.

The gene calls are TRBV7-2 and TRBJ1-1, with no clear D. V was trimmed by 4 bases and J by 3 bases, leaving 12 bases between them. The length of the CDR3 is 14 residues. Germline V gene sequence: CDR1 SGHTA, CDR2 FQGNSA. CDR3 nucleotide sequence: TGTGCCAGCAGCTCCTCTAGGTGGGACACTGAAGCTTTCTTT. It translates to CASSSSRWDTEAFF.

The chain recombines TRBV14 with TRBJ2-2; TRBD1 aligns across 9 bases. This CDR3 region has 20 residues. The V and J ends lost 4 bases and 1 base, in that order; junction bases with no gene match: 16. The germline V gene encodes CDR1 SGHDN and CDR2 FVKESK. Here the CDR3 reads CASSPIPDRGSTLNTGELFF. CDR3 DNA sequence: TGTGCCAGCAGCCCTATACCAGACAGGGGGAGCACCTTGAACACCGGGGAGCTGTTTTTT.

The chain carries TRBV5-4 and TRBJ1-2; the D gene is possibly TRBD1 (6 bases). V lost 3 bases, J lost 4 bases, and 16 bases lay in between. Germline loops: CDR1 SGHNT, CDR2 YYREEE (reference sequence). CDR3 size: 15 residues. The chain's CDR3 is CASSWGTPRAYGYTF. The DNA for the CDR3 is TGTGCCAGCAGCTGGGGGACACCACGCGCCTATGGCTACACCTTC. Filled out from reference TRBV5-4 and TRBJ1-2, the complete variable domain reads ETGVTQSPTHLIKTRGQQVTLRCSSQSGHNTVSWYQQALGQGPQFIFQYYREEENGRGNFPPRFSGLQFPNYSSELNVNALELDDSALYLCASSWGTPRAYGYTFGSGTRLTVV.

This clone has just one count. The chain combines TRBV29-1 with TRBJ2-1, with no clear D. The CDR3 covers 19 residues. The V gene's germline CDR1 is SQVTM and CDR2 ANQGSEA. V was shortened by 6 bases and J by 1 base, with 28 bases between the two germline ends. The CDR3 coding sequence is TGCAGCGTCGACTTCACCCTGCGGACGGACCCTAAATCCTACAATGAGCAGTTCTTC. Its protein is CSVDFTLRTDPKSYNEQFF.

This clone is judged medium-sized. The chain has TRBV29-1 and TRBJ2-2; 8 nucleotides agree with TRBD1. The germline gives CDR1 SQVTM, CDR2 ANQGSEA. V lost 6 bases and J lost 6; bases outside the gene matches: 9. The CDR3 loop spans 14 amino acids. The CDR3, as DNA: TGCAGCGTGGAGGGACAGGAGGTCGCCGGGGAGCTGTTTTTT. This gives the protein CSVEGQEVAGELFF.

The rearrangement joins TRBV11-3 to TRBJ2-7; weak D call: TRBD2 (5 bases). V lost 4 bases and J 6 bases, leaving 19 bases between the germline ends. Germline V CDR1 and CDR2: SGHNT, YENEEA. The CDR3 consists of 15 residues. CDR3 loop: CASSSRTVGSGEQYF. The CDR3 DNA reads as TGTGCCAGCAGCTCCCGGACTGTCGGTTCGGGCGAGCAGTACTTC.

The chain couples TRBV28 to TRBJ2-1, with TRBD1 matching over 11 bases. Germline loops: CDR1 MDHEN, CDR2 SYDVKM. The CDR3 extends over 14 amino acids. V was pared by 5 bases and J by 7 bases, with 4 bases of the junction left unmatched. The CDR3 DNA follows: TGTGCCAGCAGTCCCCGGGACAGGGGGAATGAGCAGTTCTTC. Translation: CASSPRDRGNEQFF.

The rearrangement links TRBV27 to TRBJ2-3; 7 bases agree with TRBD2. V was clipped by 1 base and J by 3 bases; unmatched bases: 7. In germline, CDR1 is MNHEY, CDR2 SMNVEV (reference sequence). This CDR3 region has 16 residues. CDR3 residues: CASSLWGGSPTDTQYF. In DNA, the CDR3 is TGTGCCAGCAGTTTATGGGGCGGGAGCCCGACAGATACGCAGTATTTT.

This rearrangement joins TRBV18 to TRBJ2-3; a weak D match, TRBD2 (6 bases). The V end was cut by 0 bases, the J end by 0 bases, with 13 bases between. Germline CDR1 reads KGHSH; CDR2 reads LQKENI. The CDR3 is made up of 17 amino acids. CDR3 sequence (DNA): TGTGCCAGCTCACCACCGAGGTGGGAGGAGAGCACAGATACGCAGTATTTT. It specifies CASSPPRWEESTDTQYF.